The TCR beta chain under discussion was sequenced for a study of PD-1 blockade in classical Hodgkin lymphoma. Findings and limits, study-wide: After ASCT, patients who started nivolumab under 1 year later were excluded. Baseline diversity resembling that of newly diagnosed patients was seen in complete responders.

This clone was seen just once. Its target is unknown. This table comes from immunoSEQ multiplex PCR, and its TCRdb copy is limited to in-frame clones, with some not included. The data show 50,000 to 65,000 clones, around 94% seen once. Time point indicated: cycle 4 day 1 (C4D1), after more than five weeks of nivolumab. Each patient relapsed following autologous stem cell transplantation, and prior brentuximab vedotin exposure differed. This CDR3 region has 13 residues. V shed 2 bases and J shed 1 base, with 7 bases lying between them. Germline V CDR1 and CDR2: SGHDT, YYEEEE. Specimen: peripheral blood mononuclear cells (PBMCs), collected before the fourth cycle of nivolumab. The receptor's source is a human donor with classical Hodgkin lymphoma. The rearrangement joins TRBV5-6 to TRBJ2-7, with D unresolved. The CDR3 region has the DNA TGTGCCAGCAGCTTTTCCTCGTCCTACGAGCAGTACTTC. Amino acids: CASSFSSSYEQYF.